This TCR beta chain was sequenced for a study of neurological immune-mediated disorders. In TCRdb, the 5' RACE reads were re-called with MiXCR into one record per CDR3 protein. The sample contains more than 30,000 distinct CDR3 sequences, 4% to 5.5% of which appear only once. Study-level findings and limits: Multiple sclerosis, the disease with the least TCR clonal expansion, fell below healthy controls, whereas HTLV-1-associated myelopathy showed the most.

Many counts were recorded for this clonotype. What it binds is not known. Trimming pared 5 bases from V and 5 bases from J, leaving 10 bases between. The CDR3 is made up of 13 amino acids. Germline CDR1 is SEHNR and CDR2 is FQNEAQ (reference sequence). This TCR came from a man younger than 35 in good health. The chain carries TRBV7-9 and TRBJ1-5; a weak D match, TRBD1 (6 bases). What was sequenced was PBMCs. The CDR3 nucleotides are TGTGCCAGCAGCCCTAACAGGGATCAGCCCCAGCATTTT. It translates to CASSPNRDQPQHF.